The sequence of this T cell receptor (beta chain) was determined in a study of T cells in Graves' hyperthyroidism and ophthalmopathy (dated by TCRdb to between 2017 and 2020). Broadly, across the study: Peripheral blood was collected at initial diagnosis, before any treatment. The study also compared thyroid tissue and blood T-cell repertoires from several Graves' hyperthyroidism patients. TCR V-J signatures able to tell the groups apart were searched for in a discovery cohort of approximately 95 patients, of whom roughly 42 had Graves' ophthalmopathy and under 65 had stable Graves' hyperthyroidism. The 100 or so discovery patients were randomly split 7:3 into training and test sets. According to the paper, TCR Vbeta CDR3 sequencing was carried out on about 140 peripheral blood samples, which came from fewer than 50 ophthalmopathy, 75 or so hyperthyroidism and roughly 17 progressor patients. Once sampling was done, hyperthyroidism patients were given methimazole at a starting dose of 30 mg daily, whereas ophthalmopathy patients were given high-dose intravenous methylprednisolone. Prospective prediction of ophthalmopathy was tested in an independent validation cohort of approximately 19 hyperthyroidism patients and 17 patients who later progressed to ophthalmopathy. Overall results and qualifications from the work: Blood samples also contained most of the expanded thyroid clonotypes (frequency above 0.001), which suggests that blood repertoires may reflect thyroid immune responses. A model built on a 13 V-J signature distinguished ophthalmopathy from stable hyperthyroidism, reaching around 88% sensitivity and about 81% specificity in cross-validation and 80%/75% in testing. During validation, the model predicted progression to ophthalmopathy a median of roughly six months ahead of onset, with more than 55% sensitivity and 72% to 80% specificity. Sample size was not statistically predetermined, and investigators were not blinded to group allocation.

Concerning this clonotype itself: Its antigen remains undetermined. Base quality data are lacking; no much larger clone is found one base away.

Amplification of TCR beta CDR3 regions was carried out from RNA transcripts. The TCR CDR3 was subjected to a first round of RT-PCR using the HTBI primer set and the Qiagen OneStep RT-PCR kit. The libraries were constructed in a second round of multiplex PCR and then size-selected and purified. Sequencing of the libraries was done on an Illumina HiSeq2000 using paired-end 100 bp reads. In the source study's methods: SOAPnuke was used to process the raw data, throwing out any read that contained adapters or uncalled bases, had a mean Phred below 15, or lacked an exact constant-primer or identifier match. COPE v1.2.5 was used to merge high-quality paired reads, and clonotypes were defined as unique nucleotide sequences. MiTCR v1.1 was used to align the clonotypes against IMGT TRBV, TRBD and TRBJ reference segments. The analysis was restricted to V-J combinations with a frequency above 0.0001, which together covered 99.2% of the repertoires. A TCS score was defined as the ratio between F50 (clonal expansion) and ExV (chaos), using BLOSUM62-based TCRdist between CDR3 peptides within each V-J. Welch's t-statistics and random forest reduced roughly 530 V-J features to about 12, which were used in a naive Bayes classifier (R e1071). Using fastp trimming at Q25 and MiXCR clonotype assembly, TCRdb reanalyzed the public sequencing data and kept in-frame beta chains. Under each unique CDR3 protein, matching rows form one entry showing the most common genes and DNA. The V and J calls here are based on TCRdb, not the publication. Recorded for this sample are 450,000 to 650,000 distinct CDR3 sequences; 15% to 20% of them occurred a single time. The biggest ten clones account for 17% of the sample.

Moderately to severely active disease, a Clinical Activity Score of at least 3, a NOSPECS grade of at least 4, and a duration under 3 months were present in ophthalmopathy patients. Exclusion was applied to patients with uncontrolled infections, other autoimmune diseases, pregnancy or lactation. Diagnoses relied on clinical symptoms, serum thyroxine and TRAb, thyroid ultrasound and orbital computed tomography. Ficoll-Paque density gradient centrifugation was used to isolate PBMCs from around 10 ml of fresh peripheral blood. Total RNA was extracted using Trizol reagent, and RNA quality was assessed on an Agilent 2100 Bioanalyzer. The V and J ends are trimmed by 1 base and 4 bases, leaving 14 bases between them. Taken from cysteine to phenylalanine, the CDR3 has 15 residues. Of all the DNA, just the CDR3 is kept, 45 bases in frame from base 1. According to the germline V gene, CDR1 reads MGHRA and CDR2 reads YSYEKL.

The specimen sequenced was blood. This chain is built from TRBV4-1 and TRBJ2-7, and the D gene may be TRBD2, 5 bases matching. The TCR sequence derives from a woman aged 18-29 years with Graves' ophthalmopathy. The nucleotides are TGCGCCAGCAGCCAAGTCTCCGGAGGCCAGTACGAGCAGTACTTC. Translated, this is CASSQVSGGQYEQYF.